This is a list of T cell receptor beta chains from one sample in a study of T cells in Graves' hyperthyroidism and ophthalmopathy. TCRdb itself ran the multiplex PCR reads through MiXCR, one entry per CDR3 protein. The sample lists hundreds of thousands of distinct CDR3 sequences; roughly 40% were seen once. Specimen: blood. The receptors shown here come from a man in his late teens or twenties with Graves' hyperthyroidism. CDR3s include the opening cysteine and the closing phenylalanine or tryptophan. The D gene is left open where the match is weak. A clone size is listed for some rows: how often the clone was seen (once, few, many), or a class if it is expanded.

length | J | V | D | size | DNA | CDR3
12 | TRBJ1-5 | TRBV20-1 | - | few | TGCAGTGCTTACAGCCCCAATCAGCCCCAGCATTTT | CSAYSPNQPQHF
16 | TRBJ1-5 | TRBV7-2 | - | few | TGTGCCAGCAGCTTAGTTTCGGGGTATAGCAATCAGCCCCAGCATTTT | CASSLVSGYSNQPQHF
16 | TRBJ1-5 | TRBV9 | TRBD1 | - | TGTGCCAGCAGCGTAGAGGGGACAGGGGGAAATCAGCCCCAGCATTTT | CASSVEGTGGNQPQHF
17 | TRBJ1-1 | TRBV7-2 | - | - | TGTGCCAGCAGCCAACCCATACGAGGGGCCCTGAACACTGAAGCTTTCTTT | CASSQPIRGALNTEAFF
15 | TRBJ2-7 | TRBV5-1 | - | - | TGCGCCAGCAGCGCCGGGACGGGGCCCCCCTACGAGCAGTACTTC | CASSAGTGPPYEQYF
17 | TRBJ2-2 | TRBV20-1 | - | - | TGCAGTGCTAGAGATTGGAGTAGCGAGAAAGGTCCCGGGGAGCTGTTTTTT | CSARDWSSEKGPGELFF
14 | TRBJ2-6 | TRBV3-1 | - | - | TGTGCCAGCAGCCCCTTCCAGAAAATCAACGTCCTGACTTTC | CASSPFQKINVLTF
15 | TRBJ2-7 | TRBV7-2 | TRBD2 | - | TGTGCCAGCAGCTTAGTTGCGGGAGTTAGGGGAGAGCAGTACTTC | CASSLVAGVRGEQYF
14 | TRBJ1-4 | TRBV24-1 | TRBD1 | once | TGTGCCAGCACCTCGACAGGGACCTATGAAAAACTGTTTTTT | CASTSTGTYEKLFF
15 | TRBJ1-5 | TRBV2 | TRBD1 | many | TGTGCCAGCAGCGCCTCAGGGGGCGGAGGTCAGCCCCAGCATTTT | CASSASGGGGQPQHF
14 | TRBJ1-5 | TRBV12-3/TRBV12-4 | - | few | TGTGCCAGCAGTCTAACCCCCAGGGGTCGGCCCCAGCATTTT | CASSLTPRGRPQHF
16 | TRBJ1-4 | TRBV7-9 | TRBD1 | - | TGTGCCAGCAGTTCGGTCTCGGGACAGGGCCATGAAAAACTGTTTTTT | CASSSVSGQGHEKLFF
14 | TRBJ2-7 | TRBV5-1 | - | - | TGCGCCAGCAAACCGTGGCCAGGGTACGACGAGCAGTACTTC | CASKPWPGYDEQYF
15 | TRBJ1-1 | TRBV29-1 | - | - | TGCAGCGTTGAAGATGGACTAGCGGGGCACAATGAAGCTTTCTTT | CSVEDGLAGHNEAFF
16 | TRBJ1-6 | TRBV19 | TRBD1 | - | TGTGCCAGTACCGAGACAGGGGTCATTTATAATTCACCCCTCCACTTT | CASTETGVIYNSPLHF
16 | TRBJ2-7 | TRBV7-8 | - | few | TGTGCCAGCAGCTTAGCGCTCGACAGCTCAACCTACGAGCAGTACTTC | CASSLALDSSTYEQYF